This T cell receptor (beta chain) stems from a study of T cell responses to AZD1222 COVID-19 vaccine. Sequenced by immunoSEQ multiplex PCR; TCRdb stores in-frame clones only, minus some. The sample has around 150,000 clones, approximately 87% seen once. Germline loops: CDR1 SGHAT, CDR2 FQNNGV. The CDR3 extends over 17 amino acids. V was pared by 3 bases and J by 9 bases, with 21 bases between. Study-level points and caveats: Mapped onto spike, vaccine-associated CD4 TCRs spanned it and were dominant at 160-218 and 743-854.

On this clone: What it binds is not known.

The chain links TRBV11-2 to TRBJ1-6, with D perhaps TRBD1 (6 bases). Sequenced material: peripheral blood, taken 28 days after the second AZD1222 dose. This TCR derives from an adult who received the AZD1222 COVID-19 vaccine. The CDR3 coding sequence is TGTGCCAGCAGCTTTCTGGGGGCAGGGAGGACCGTTTCACCCCTCCACTTT. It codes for CASSFLGAGRTVSPLHF.